Included here is one T cell receptor beta chain sequence, with context. The data were obtained in a study of blood T cell repertoires in COVID-19. Seattle researchers signed up patients amid active infection and tracked them longitudinally. The method was immunoSEQ multiplex PCR; TCRdb's version includes in-frame clones alone and lacks a portion of them. Counted here are fewer than 400,000 clones, around 92% occurring once; the ten biggest clones make up approximately 1.8%. The ends were cut back, 3 bases at V and 6 bases at J, with 10 bases in the middle. The CDR3 sequence is 13 residues long. Looked up from germline, CDR1 is KGHSH and CDR2 is LQKENI.

This TCR derives from a woman younger than 45 with COVID-19, enrolled during active disease. Sequenced sample: peripheral blood. The genes are TRBV18 and TRBJ2-3; D is undetermined. The CDR3 sequence: CASSPRQTDTQYF. CDR3 bases: TGTGCCAGCTCACCTAGACAAACGGATACGCAGTATTTT.